The present T cell receptor beta chain was sequenced within a study of cytomegalovirus exposure and HLA in healthy donors. V gave up 4 bases and J gave up 7 bases; unmatched junction bases: 3. This CDR3 contains 14 residues. The germline V gene has CDR1 MGHRA and CDR2 YSYEKL. The PCR contained 60 Vbeta and 13 Jbeta primers. The repertoire was sequenced with immunoSEQ multiplex PCR; TCRdb's copy has only in-frame clones and lacks some. The sample holds over 200,000 clones, 70% to 85% seen once. Remarks on this clone: Its antigen remains unknown. This same CDR3 is encoded by further DNA sequences in the sample.

Regarding the study as a whole: Across donors, presence/absence analyses took sequencing depth to be roughly uniform. Later work showed greater clonal expansion in HLA-associated TCR beta chains than in equally common others.

This TCR derives from a woman in her 40s in good health and CMV-seronegative. The sequencing sample was made of PBMCs. The chain recombines TRBV4-1 with TRBJ1-4; 10 bases align to TRBD1. CDR3 DNA sequence: TGCGCCAGCAGCCGAGGACAGGGGGGTGAAAAACTGTTTTTT. The encoded protein is CASSRGQGGEKLFF.